The 30 T cell receptor beta chains below all came from one sample that was sequenced in a study of CD8 T cells in Susac syndrome. About 0.5 to 1 ug RNA was reverse transcribed with random hexamers. Each CDR3 protein gets one entry after TCRdb re-called the immunoSEQ multiplex PCR reads with MiXCR. The sample records around 180,000 distinct CDR3 sequences, 94% being singletons. Specimen: CD4+ T cells from PBMCs. These receptors all stem from a human donor with Susac syndrome.

The V gene is TRBV3-1, the J gene TRBJ2-1; D call uncertain. Trimming took off 2 bases at V and 5 bases at J, with 13 bases between the two ends. Germline CDR1 and CDR2: LGHDT and YNNKEL (reference sequence). The CDR3 is made up of 15 amino acids. The CDR3 nucleotides are TGTGCCAGCAGCCAATCCGTGGGCAGCCACAATGAGCAGTTCTTC. Protein sequence: CASSQSVGSHNEQFF.

This clonotype appeared a single time. The V gene is TRBV24-1, the J gene TRBJ2-7; tentatively, D is TRBD1 (6 bases). Germline-derived CDR1 and CDR2 are KGHDR and SFDVKD. Deletions cut 10 bases from V and 3 bases from J, with 30 bases between. This CDR3 is 18 amino acids long. CDR3 sequence: CATTVWSTQGSSSYEQYF. In DNA form, the CDR3 reads TGTGCCACTACTGTGTGGAGTACACAGGGTTCATCGAGCTACGAGCAGTACTTC.

In its sample, this clonotype was seen once. The rearrangement uses TRBV14 and TRBJ2-5; D is ambiguous. The V end lost 1 base, the J end lost 4 bases, and 7 bases lay between the germline ends. The CDR3 length is 13 residues. CDR1 SGHDN and CDR2 FVKESK come from the germline V gene. CDR3 sequence: CASSQGVRETQYF. The CDR3 DNA reads as TGTGCCAGCAGCCAAGGGGTGCGAGAGACCCAGTACTTC. The entire variable domain, with the rest obtained from reference TRBV14 and TRBJ2-5, is as follows: EAGVTQFPSHSVIEKGQTVTLRCDPISGHDNLYWYRRVMGKEIKFLLHFVKESKQDESGMPNNRFLAERTGGTYSTLKVQPAELEDSGVYFCASSQGVRETQYFGPGTRLLVL.

V is TRBV5-1 and J is TRBJ1-2; D not resolved. This CDR3 is built from 14 residues. Trimming removed 1 base at V and 4 bases at J, with 11 bases between. In germline, CDR1 is SGHRS, CDR2 YFSETQ. The chain's CDR3 is CASSLKDALYGYTF. The CDR3 DNA sequence: TGCGCCAGCAGCTTGAAGGACGCACTCTATGGCTACACCTTC.

DNA for the CDR3: TGTGCCAGCAGCTTTCAGAATCAGCCCCAGCATTTT. Translation: CASSFQNQPQHF. The genes are TRBV3-1 and TRBJ1-5, with D hard to call. Germline V gives CDR1 LGHDT, CDR2 YNNKEL (reference sequence). V shed 5 bases and J shed 4 bases, with 6 bases lying between them. The CDR3 covers 12 residues.

This sequence joins TRBV30 and TRBJ1-6; D is perhaps TRBD1 (5 bases). Germline lookup yields CDR1 GTSNPN and CDR2 SVGIG (reference sequence). V was trimmed by 1 base and J by 6 bases, leaving 10 bases between them. The length of the CDR3 is 14 residues. The CDR3 DNA follows: TGTGCCTGGAGTGAAGGGGTCGGTAATTCACCCCTCCACTTT. Its protein is CAWSEGVGNSPLHF.

The V call is TRBV29-1, the J call TRBJ1-2; TRBD1 is a possible D gene (5 bases). V was shortened by 1 base and J by 6 bases, with 9 bases between the two germline ends. The CDR3 is 12 amino acids. Germline V gives CDR1 SQVTM, CDR2 ANQGSEA. CDR3 coding DNA: TGCAGCGTTGAAGTCAGGGCAGATGGCTACACCTTC. Protein: CSVEVRADGYTF.

The rearrangement links TRBV12-3 or TRBV12-4 to TRBJ1-2; 7 bases fit TRBD1. The CDR3 runs to 12 residues. V shed 7 bases and J 7 bases; nucleotides not matched to a gene: 6. This chain's CDR3 is CASTLTGSGYTF. The CDR3 bases are TGTGCCAGCACCCTGACAGGGTCTGGCTACACCTTC.

V gene TRBV4-3 combines with J gene TRBJ2-7; 11 nucleotides align to TRBD2. The CDR3 is 18 amino acids. Germline CDR1 is LGHNA and CDR2 is YSLEER. J gave up 2 bases and V 4 bases, and 13 bases lay outside the gene matches. The DNA for the CDR3 is TGCGCCAGCAGCCTGACAGGGGCGCTAGCGGGGGGTGCCTACGAGCAGTACTTC. Protein: CASSLTGALAGGAYEQYF.

The rearrangement links TRBV5-1 to TRBJ2-1; D unclear. Looked up from germline, CDR1 is SGHRS and CDR2 is YFSETQ. Trimming cost V 2 bases and J 7 bases, with 10 bases left between them. The CDR3 has 13 amino acids. CDR3 sequence (DNA): TGCGCCAGCAGCTTCACCCCTGGGAATGAGCAGTTCTTC. Encoded protein: CASSFTPGNEQFF.

DNA of the CDR3: TGCGCCAGCAGCCCTCAATCCGGGACAGGGGTATACGAGCAGTACTTC. This gives the protein CASSPQSGTGVYEQYF. J is TRBJ2-7 and V is TRBV5-1; 10 nucleotides align to TRBD1. V lost 4 bases to trimming and J lost 4 bases; unmatched junction nucleotides: 11. Per germline, CDR1 SGHRS and CDR2 YFSETQ. The CDR3 runs to 16 residues. Combining the CDR3 with reference TRBV5-1 and TRBJ2-7 gives the whole variable domain KAGVTQTPRYLIKTRGQQVTLSCSPISGHRSVSWYQQTPGQGLQFLFEYFSETQRNKGNFPGRFSGRQFSNSRSEMNVSTLELGDSALYLCASSPQSGTGVYEQYFGPGTRLTVT.

The chain recombines TRBV7-2 with TRBJ1-1; 7 bases are a match to TRBD1. The CDR3 runs 16 residues. Germline CDR1 SGHTA, CDR2 FQGNSA. After removal of 1 base from V and 4 bases from J, the junction contained 9 bases not matched to a gene. As DNA, the CDR3 is TGTGCCAGCAGCTTAGTACCAGGGGGAGTGAGCACTGAAGCTTTCTTT. Translated, it gives CASSLVPGGVSTEAFF.

The rearrangement uses TRBV7-2 and TRBJ2-7, with D hard to call. V shed 5 bases and J shed 1 base, with 12 bases lying between them. The CDR3 is made up of 14 amino acids. The germline CDR1 and CDR2 sequences are SGHTA and FQGNSA. The CDR3 is CASSAGPYSYEQYF. CDR3 in DNA: TGTGCCAGCAGCGCCGGGCCATATTCCTACGAGCAGTACTTC. The full variable domain, with the rest looked up from reference TRBV7-2 and TRBJ2-7, is GAGVSQSPSNKVTEKGKDVELRCDPISGHTALYWYRQSLGQGLEFLIYFQGNSAPDKSGLPSDRFSAERTGGSVSTLTIQRTQQEDSAVYLCASSAGPYSYEQYFGPGTRLTVT.

The chain couples TRBV5-1 to TRBJ2-5; 7 bases fit TRBD1. Trimming at V came to 3 bases and at J to 1 base, leaving 3 bases not matched to a gene. The germline gives CDR1 SGHRS, CDR2 YFSETQ. CDR3 length equals 14 residues. CDR3: CASSSQGTQETQYF. As DNA, the CDR3 is TGCGCCAGCAGCTCACAGGGGACCCAAGAGACCCAGTACTTC.

V and J are TRBV27 and TRBJ2-2; D uncertain. Germline V lookup: CDR1 MNHEY, CDR2 SMNVEV (reference sequence). Trimming left V 3 bases short and J 4 bases short, with 6 bases between. The CDR3 length is 13 residues. The CDR3 spells CASSLKSTGELFF. For the CDR3, the DNA is TGTGCCAGCAGTTTGAAGAGCACCGGGGAGCTGTTTTTT.

The chain carries TRBV29-1 and TRBJ2-1; D not certain. Germline V lookup: CDR1 SQVTM, CDR2 ANQGSEA. V was shortened by 6 bases and J by 1 base, with 7 bases between the two germline ends. The CDR3 runs to 12 residues. Here the CDR3 DNA reads TGCAGCGTCCTTCCTTCCTACAATGAGCAGTTCTTC. Translation: CSVLPSYNEQFF.

The CDR3 loop reads CASSLGGLTFTDTQYF. The CDR3 nucleotides read TGTGCCAGCAGCTTAGGGGGTCTAACTTTCACAGATACGCAGTATTTT. The chain links TRBV7-8 to TRBJ2-3; D not certain. The CDR3 length is 16 residues. Between the trimmed V and J ends, which lost 1 base and 2 bases, there was a span of 13 bases. From germline, CDR1 is SGHVS and CDR2 FQNEAQ.

The chain couples TRBV7-3 to TRBJ2-5; D gene uncertain. There are 13 residues in the CDR3. Trimming removed 0 bases at V and 5 bases at J, with 7 bases between. The V gene's germline CDR1 is SGHTA and CDR2 FQGTGA. CDR3 in amino acids: CASSLTRYETQYF. CDR3 nucleotides: TGTGCCAGCAGCTTAACCCGTTATGAGACCCAGTACTTC.

This chain connects TRBV12-3 or TRBV12-4 to TRBJ1-3; maybe TRBD1 (5 bases). V was cut by 3 bases and J by 3 bases, with 12 bases left in between. The CDR3 contains 15 residues. The CDR3 DNA is TGTGCCAGCAGTTTGGACATGGGCGATGGAAACACCATATATTTT. This encodes CASSLDMGDGNTIYF.

The J gene is TRBJ1-5, the V gene TRBV5-1; no clear D gene. Trimming stripped 0 bases from V and 0 bases from J, with 7 bases between. Germline lookup yields CDR1 SGHRS and CDR2 YFSETQ. The CDR3 is 15 residues long. The CDR3 loop reads CASSLGGDSNQPQHF. The CDR3 bases are TGCGCCAGCAGCTTGGGCGGGGATAGCAATCAGCCCCAGCATTTT. The full variable domain, in which reference TRBV5-1 and TRBJ1-5 provide the parts outside the CDR3, is KAGVTQTPRYLIKTRGQQVTLSCSPISGHRSVSWYQQTPGQGLQFLFEYFSETQRNKGNFPGRFSGRQFSNSRSEMNVSTLELGDSALYLCASSLGGDSNQPQHFGDGTRLSIL.

J is TRBJ1-2 and V is TRBV4-1; D unclear. The CDR3 extends over 15 amino acids. Germline CDR1 reads MGHRA; CDR2 reads YSYEKL. V gave up 3 bases and J gave up 0 bases, with 11 bases separating them. The CDR3 is CASSQSGSSNYGYTF. CDR3 sequence (DNA): TGCGCCAGCAGCCAGTCTGGGTCGTCTAACTATGGCTACACCTTC.

The chain recombines TRBV27 with TRBJ1-2; D unclear. Germline-derived CDR1 and CDR2 are MNHEY and SMNVEV (reference sequence). The CDR3 contains 14 residues. Trimming stripped 5 bases from V and 4 bases from J, with 14 bases between. This chain's CDR3 is CASSGLGGAYGYTF. DNA of the CDR3: TGTGCCAGCAGTGGGCTGGGCGGAGCCTATGGCTACACCTTC.

This clonotype was seen only once. V gene TRBV3-1 combines with J gene TRBJ2-4; D possibly uses TRBD1 or TRBD2 (5 bases each). Per germline, CDR1 LGHDT and CDR2 YNNKEL (reference sequence). V dropped 0 bases and J dropped 8 bases, with 8 bases sitting between them. The CDR3 sequence is 13 residues long. The CDR3 bases are TGTGCCAGCAGCCAAGATGGGGGACACATTCAGTACTTC. It codes for CASSQDGGHIQYF. Based on the CDR3 plus reference TRBV3-1 and TRBJ2-4, the full variable domain is DTAVSQTPKYLVTQMGNDKSIKCEQNLGHDTMYWYKQDSKKFLKIMFSYNNKELIINETVPNRFSPKSPDKAHLNLHINSLELGDSAVYFCASSQDGGHIQYFGAGTRLSVL.

In DNA form, the CDR3 reads TGTGCCAGCAGACGCTACCGGGACAACTCCTATGGCTACACCTTC. It codes for CASRRYRDNSYGYTF. The chain joins TRBV6-5 to TRBJ1-2; weak D call: TRBD1 (6 bases). This CDR3 spans 15 amino acids. V was shortened by 6 bases and J by 4 bases, with 18 bases between the two germline ends. Germline-derived CDR1 and CDR2 are MNHEY and SVGAGI.

The genes are TRBV30 and TRBJ1-5; the D gene is possibly TRBD1 (6 bases). The V end lost 8 bases, the J end lost 5 bases, and 16 bases lay between the germline ends. The CDR3 loop spans 13 amino acids. Germline V gene data show CDR1 as GTSNPN and CDR2 as SVGIG (reference sequence). CDR3 region: CAGGGRGDQPQHF. The CDR3 DNA reads TGTGCCGGGGGCGGCAGGGGTGATCAGCCCCAGCATTTT.

The chain is built from TRBV4-1 and TRBJ1-2, with D perhaps matching TRBD1 (6 bases). The V gene's germline CDR1 is MGHRA and CDR2 YSYEKL. This CDR3 is built from 16 residues. Trimming took 0 bases from V and 3 from J, leaving 14 bases between them. CDR3 amino acids: CASSQDQGIRHYGYTF. CDR3 coding DNA: TGCGCCAGCAGCCAAGATCAGGGGATCCGCCACTATGGCTACACCTTC.

The rearrangement joins TRBV6-6 to TRBJ2-7; 10 bases are a match to TRBD1. Germline CDR1 MNHNY, CDR2 SVGAGI (reference sequence). The CDR3 is 13 amino acids. V trimming: 5 bases; J trimming: 5 bases; junction bases outside the gene matches: 3. CDR3 sequence (DNA): TGTGCCAGCAGTCGGGACAGGGGTGACGAGCAGTACTTC. Translation gives CASSRDRGDEQYF.

The genes are TRBV3-1 and TRBJ2-2; D remains ambiguous. Looked up from germline, CDR1 is LGHDT and CDR2 is YNNKEL (reference sequence). The CDR3 is 15 residues long. V lost 0 bases and J lost 1, with 6 bases in between. The CDR3 DNA reads TGTGCCAGCAGCCAAGATTCCGGGAACACCGGGGAGCTGTTTTTT. This gives the protein CASSQDSGNTGELFF.

The chain employs TRBV9 and TRBJ1-1; 7 bases agree with TRBD1. Germline CDR1 is SGDLS and CDR2 is YYNGEE. J was trimmed by 11 bases and V by 2 bases; bases with no gene match: 12. CDR3 length equals 14 residues. This chain's CDR3 is CASSVGTGAGRAFF. For the CDR3, the DNA is TGTGCCAGCAGCGTTGGAACAGGGGCGGGAAGGGCTTTCTTT.

CDR3 region: CASSSQGAGELFF. CDR3 bases: TGCGCCAGCAGTTCCCAGGGGGCCGGGGAGCTGTTTTTT. The chain is built from TRBV10-2 and TRBJ2-2; 7 bases are shared with TRBD1. V shed 5 bases and J 6 bases; nucleotides not matched to a gene: 3. The germline V gene has CDR1 WSHSY and CDR2 SAAADI. The CDR3 is 13 amino acids.